These 20 T cell receptor beta chains were all obtained from the same sample, sequenced in a study of CD8+ T cells in alopecia areata. cDNA prepared by RNA extraction and subsequent reverse transcription served as the template for sequencing. Only in-frame clones appear in the TCRdb table, and some are missing; sequencing was by immunoSEQ multiplex PCR. Of 110,000 to 150,000 clones listed, around 49% are singletons. The sample in question was CD4+ T cells sorted from blood, obtained at week 0. These receptor sequences come from a human donor with alopecia areata.

CDR3 DNA sequence: TGTGCCAGCAGTTACAAGACAGGGAAAAGCAATCAGCCCCAGCATTTT. As protein: CASSYKTGKSNQPQHF. The chain has TRBV6-5 and TRBJ1-5; 7 bases fit TRBD1. CDR3 size: 16 residues. V dropped 2 bases and J dropped 1; count of bases not matched to a gene: 5. CDR1 is MNHEY, CDR2 SVGAGI, per germline.

This clone was seen a single time. V usage is TRBV5-1 and J usage is TRBJ2-7, with TRBD2 identical over 13 bases. This CDR3 has 17 residues. V shed 2 bases, J shed 4 bases, and the junction held 9 bases outside the gene matches. The V gene's germline CDR1 is SGHRS and CDR2 YFSETQ. The CDR3 DNA reads TGCGCCAGCAGCTTCAGGACTAGCGGGAGTGAAAAATACGAGCAGTACTTC. This encodes CASSFRTSGSEKYEQYF. Combining the CDR3 with reference TRBV5-1 and TRBJ2-7 gives the whole variable domain KAGVTQTPRYLIKTRGQQVTLSCSPISGHRSVSWYQQTPGQGLQFLFEYFSETQRNKGNFPGRFSGRQFSNSRSEMNVSTLELGDSALYLCASSFRTSGSEKYEQYFGPGTRLTVT.

The gene calls are TRBV2 and TRBJ2-3, with D hard to call. The CDR3 is 15 amino acids. Germline CDR1 reads SNHLY; CDR2 reads FYNNEI. V was cut by 4 bases and J by 0 bases, with 11 bases left in between. The CDR3 loop reads CASSGFVRSTDTQYF. CDR3 bases: TGTGCCAGCAGTGGGTTTGTTCGTAGCACAGATACGCAGTATTTT.

This clone has more than one count but fewer than ten. The V call is TRBV6-5, the J call TRBJ2-7; tentatively, D is TRBD1 (6 bases). This CDR3 spans 16 amino acids. Germline V lookup: CDR1 MNHEY, CDR2 SVGAGI. Between the trimmed V and J ends, which lost 4 bases and 4 bases, there was a span of 20 bases. The CDR3 DNA follows: TGTGCCAGCAGTTCGGACAGTTTTCCTCCTATGTACGAGCAGTACTTC. This encodes CASSSDSFPPMYEQYF.

This rearrangement joins TRBV29-1 to TRBJ2-3; D is ambiguous. The length of the CDR3 is 15 residues. V was pared by 2 bases and J by 4 bases, with 16 bases between. The germline CDR1 and CDR2 sequences are SQVTM and ANQGSEA. In DNA, the CDR3 is TGCAGCGTTGAATCGCACCCCCGCGGCGCAGATACGCAGTATTTT. This sequence encodes CSVESHPRGADTQYF.

This chain uses TRBV29-1 with TRBJ1-1; 9 bases agree with TRBD1. Per the germline V gene, CDR1 is SQVTM and CDR2 is ANQGSEA. The CDR3 runs 13 residues. V lost 7 bases and J lost 1; bases outside the gene matches: 4. The CDR3 DNA follows: TGCAGCGCCGACAGGGGGGCGAACACTGAAGCTTTCTTT. This gives the protein CSADRGANTEAFF.

The chain recombines TRBV2 with TRBJ2-5, with TRBD2 identical over 7 bases. After removal of 7 bases from V and 4 bases from J, the junction contained 9 bases not matched to a gene. Germline CDR1 is SNHLY and CDR2 is FYNNEI. The CDR3 consists of 14 residues. The CDR3 sequence: CASIARGRGETQYF. DNA for the CDR3: TGTGCCAGCATCGCGCGGGGGAGGGGAGAGACCCAGTACTTC.

This clone was detected only once. The CDR3 loop reads CASSLYTLTTDTQYF. As DNA, the CDR3 is TGTGCCAGCAGCTTATACACCCTCACCACAGATACGCAGTATTTT. The genes are TRBV7-2 and TRBJ2-3; D uncertain. The CDR3 sequence is 15 residues long. Germline CDR1 is SGHTA and CDR2 is FQGNSA. V was cut by 2 bases and J by 2 bases, with 11 bases left in between.

In its sample, this clone was seen a few times. The rearrangement joins TRBV28 to TRBJ2-7; tentative D call: TRBD1 (6 bases). Germline-derived CDR1 and CDR2 are MDHEN and SYDVKM. Trimming cost V 2 bases and J 5 bases, with 16 bases left between them. The CDR3 covers 15 residues. This CDR3 is CASSLVGRGRNEQYF. CDR3 coding DNA: TGTGCCAGCAGTTTAGTTGGCAGGGGAAGGAACGAGCAGTACTTC.

The chain employs TRBV30 and TRBJ1-5; D gene ambiguous. Trimming took off 0 bases at V and 6 bases at J, with 12 bases between the two ends. There are 14 residues in the CDR3. CDR1 GTSNPN and CDR2 SVGIG come from the germline V gene (reference sequence). The CDR3 loop is CAWSVPYHGQPQHF. For the CDR3, the DNA is TGTGCCTGGAGTGTCCCATATCACGGTCAGCCCCAGCATTTT.

The table lists this clone with a count of one. The rearrangement joins TRBV2 to TRBJ2-1; D remains unclear. CDR3 size: 12 residues. Germline CDR1 and CDR2: SNHLY and FYNNEI. The ends were cut back, 10 bases at V and 7 bases at J, with 14 bases in the middle. The CDR3, as DNA: TGTGCCAACTCCCAGAACGCGAATGAGCAGTTCTTC. It specifies CANSQNANEQFF.

Only a few counts were recorded for this clone. The rearrangement links TRBV29-1 to TRBJ1-2; no firm D call. V was trimmed by 4 bases and J by 6 bases, leaving 6 bases between them. This CDR3 is built from 10 residues. Germline V gives CDR1 SQVTM, CDR2 ANQGSEA. The CDR3 nucleotides read TGCAGCGTTGGTAATAATGGCTACACCTTC. Translation: CSVGNNGYTF.

The rearrangement uses TRBV18 and TRBJ1-1; the D is unclear. This CDR3 has 12 residues. Germline V gene data show CDR1 as KGHSH and CDR2 as LQKENI. Between the trimmed V and J ends, which lost 6 bases and 4 bases, there was a span of 9 bases. The CDR3 loop is CASSKLGTEAFF. CDR3 nucleotide sequence: TGTGCCAGCTCGAAACTTGGCACTGAAGCTTTCTTT.

The chain uses TRBV2 and TRBJ2-1; the match to TRBD2 covers 7 bases. The germline V gene encodes CDR1 SNHLY and CDR2 FYNNEI. Germline trimming cut 5 bases from V and 5 bases from J; bases unmatched to any gene: 9. This CDR3 has 15 residues. The CDR3 reads CASSPRSGANNEQFF. CDR3 nucleotides: TGTGCCAGCAGTCCCCGAAGCGGGGCAAACAATGAGCAGTTCTTC.

CDR3 DNA: TGTGCCAGCAGCTTAAAGGGGACCAACGAGCAGTACTTC. Encoded protein: CASSLKGTNEQYF. The chain combines TRBV5-4 with TRBJ2-7; either TRBD1 or TRBD2 may supply D (5 bases each). The CDR3 consists of 13 residues. V shed 2 bases and J shed 5 bases, with 11 bases lying between them. Germline CDR1 SGHNT, CDR2 YYREEE (reference sequence).

The chain joins TRBV2 to TRBJ2-7; 9 bases are shared with TRBD1. In germline, CDR1 is SNHLY, CDR2 FYNNEI. V gave up 6 bases and J gave up 7 bases; unmatched junction bases: 7. This CDR3 comprises 13 residues. The CDR3 DNA follows: TGTGCCAGCAGCCGAGACAGGGGGAGAGAGCAGTACTTC. As protein: CASSRDRGREQYF. Complete variable domain (other parts from reference TRBV2 and TRBJ2-7): EPEVTQTPSHQVTQMGQEVILRCVPISNHLYFYWYRQILGQKVEFLVSFYNNEISEKSEIFDDQFSVERPDGSNFTLKIRSTKLEDSAMYFCASSRDRGREQYFGPGTRLTVT.

This clone was counted a few times. The chain links TRBV27 to TRBJ1-2; D unresolved. Germline CDR1 MNHEY, CDR2 SMNVEV (reference sequence). This CDR3 contains 12 residues. V was cut by 8 bases and J by 11 bases, with 18 bases left in between. In DNA, the CDR3 is TGTGCCAGCCAGGCCGTGGGAGGGTTTTACACCTTC. Translating it yields CASQAVGGFYTF.

The chain joins TRBV29-1 to TRBJ2-7; TRBD1 might be the D (7 bases). V was cut by 6 bases and J by 0 bases, with 15 bases left in between. CDR3 length: 14 residues. CDR1 is SQVTM, CDR2 ANQGSEA, per germline. The CDR3: CSVTAGQLSYEQYF. CDR3 DNA: TGCAGCGTAACCGCGGGACAGCTCTCCTACGAGCAGTACTTC.

The chain combines TRBV6-5 with TRBJ2-5; 7 bases agree with TRBD1. CDR1 and CDR2 from the germline V gene are MNHEY and SVGAGI. V gave up 6 bases and J gave up 2 bases; unmatched junction bases: 9. CDR3 length: 15 residues. CDR3 nucleotide sequence: TGTGCCAGCAGCCTCGGACAGGCGCGTCAAGAGACCCAGTACTTC. Translating it yields CASSLGQARQETQYF.

This chain connects TRBV11-2 to TRBJ2-7; D is possibly TRBD1 or TRBD2 (5 bases each). V dropped 0 bases and J dropped 5 bases, with 11 bases sitting between them. This CDR3 comprises 14 residues. Germline V lookup: CDR1 SGHAT, CDR2 FQNNGV. This chain's CDR3 is CASSLDPRGHEQYF. Here the CDR3 DNA reads TGTGCCAGCAGCTTAGACCCCCGGGGCCACGAGCAGTACTTC.